Detailed here is one T cell receptor (beta chain). The antigen is not known. A much larger clone differs by one base, so this may be a read error. The data belong to a study of T cell repertoires in cytomegalovirus infection. On the study more broadly: Signatures in public TCR beta sequences pointed to both CMV infection and matching HLA type.

There are 14 residues in the CDR3. CDR1 SGHVS and CDR2 FQNEAQ come from the germline V gene. TCRdb re-called the reads with MiXCR, one entry per CDR3 protein. This sample has 350,000 to 500,000 distinct CDR3 sequences, with approximately 33% found just once. Whole-study results and caveats: Carriers of CMV and the relevant HLA type were discriminated by public TCR beta frequency. Ex vivo responses were dominated by HLA-C-restricted CMV-specific TCR beta clonotypes.

The genes are TRBV7-8 and TRBJ2-3; TRBD1 matches 7 bases. The TCR sequence derives from a human donor in good health (CMV status not recorded). Some clones in this sample may be carry-over from other donors' samples. Sequences were obtained from PBMCs. The CDR3 is CASSLGQTSDTKYF. As DNA, the CDR3 is TGTGCCAGCAGCTTGGGACAGACTTCAGATACGAAGTATTTT.